This entry describes one T cell receptor beta chain. This same CDR3 is encoded by further DNA sequences in the sample. Original data processing: Amplification from reference gene primers served as the basis for estimated nucleated cell counts. The table came from immunoSEQ multiplex PCR; TCRdb's copy has only in-frame clones and leaves some out. V, J and clone size reflect that table, while D and trimming were determined from the DNA. The data hold about 320,000 clones, with 75% to 90% observed a single time. This specimen belongs to a study of blood T cell repertoires in COVID-19. Study at large: Specimens from acute and convalescent COVID-19 originated in the United States, Italy and Spain.

Exposed participants came across a COVID-19 case within 2 weeks before study entry. V shed 5 bases and J 0 bases; nucleotides not matched to a gene: 10. CDR3 length: 16 residues. Germline lookup yields CDR1 MDHEN and CDR2 SYDVKM. The receptor was derived from a woman aged 30 to 39 who had been exposed to COVID-19. The sequencing sample was made of PBMCs or T cells enriched from blood (not recorded which). The chain recombines TRBV28 with TRBJ2-7; the match to TRBD1 covers 7 bases. CDR3 nucleotide sequence: TGTGCCAGCAGTCCAACAGACAGGGACAGCTCCTACGAGCAGTACTTC. Residues: CASSPTDRDSSYEQYF.